This T cell receptor (beta chain) was sequenced during a study of graft-versus-host responses after intestinal transplantation. Turning to this clone: What it binds is not known.

V dropped 4 bases and J dropped 7; count of bases not matched to a gene: 4. The CDR3 totals 13 residues. Germline lookup yields CDR1 MNHNY and CDR2 SVGAGI (reference sequence). Sequencing used immunoSEQ multiplex PCR; TCRdb keeps in-frame clones, though not all of them. The sample shows about 48,000 clones, over 90% of them seen only once. This TCR derives from a human donor who was the organ donor for an intestinal transplant. This chain joins TRBV6-6 and TRBJ2-1, with 7 nucleotides matching TRBD2. The sample consisted of unstimulated CD4+ T cells sorted from spleen or lymph node cells, taken before transplant. CDR3 DNA: TGTGCCAGCAGTTGGACTAGTGGGAATGAGCAGTTCTTC. It encodes CASSWTSGNEQFF.